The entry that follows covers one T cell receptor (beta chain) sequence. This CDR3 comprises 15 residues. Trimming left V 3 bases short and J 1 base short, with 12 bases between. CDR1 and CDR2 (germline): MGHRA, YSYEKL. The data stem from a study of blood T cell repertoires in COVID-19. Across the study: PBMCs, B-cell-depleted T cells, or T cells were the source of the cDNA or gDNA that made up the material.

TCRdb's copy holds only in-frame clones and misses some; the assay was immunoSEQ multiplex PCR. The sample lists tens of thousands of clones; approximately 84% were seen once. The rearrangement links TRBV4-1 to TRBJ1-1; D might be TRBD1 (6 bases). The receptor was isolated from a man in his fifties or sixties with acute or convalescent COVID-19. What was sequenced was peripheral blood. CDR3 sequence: CASSHYSQGNTEAFF. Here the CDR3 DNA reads TGCGCCAGCAGCCACTACTCACAGGGGAACACTGAAGCTTTCTTT.